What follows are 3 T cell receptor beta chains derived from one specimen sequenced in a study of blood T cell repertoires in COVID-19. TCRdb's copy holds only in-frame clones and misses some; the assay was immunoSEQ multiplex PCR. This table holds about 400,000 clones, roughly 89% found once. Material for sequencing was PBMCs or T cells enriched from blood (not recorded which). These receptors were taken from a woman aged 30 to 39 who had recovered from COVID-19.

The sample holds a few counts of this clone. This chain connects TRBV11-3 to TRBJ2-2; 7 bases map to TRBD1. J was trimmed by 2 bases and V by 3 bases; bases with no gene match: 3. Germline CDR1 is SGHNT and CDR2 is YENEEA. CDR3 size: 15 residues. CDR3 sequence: CASSLGQSNTGELFF. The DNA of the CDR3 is TGTGCCAGCAGCTTGGGACAGTCAAACACCGGGGAGCTGTTTTTT.

CDR3 loop: CATSDPRGAGATSYEQYF. CDR3 bases: TGTGCCACCAGTGATCCCCGGGGGGCGGGAGCGACGAGCTACGAGCAGTACTTC. The chain has TRBV24-1 and TRBJ2-7, with a weak D call TRBD2 (7 bases). V was shortened by 3 bases and J by 3 bases, with 23 bases between the two germline ends. Germline lookup yields CDR1 KGHDR and CDR2 SFDVKD. The CDR3 is 18 residues long.

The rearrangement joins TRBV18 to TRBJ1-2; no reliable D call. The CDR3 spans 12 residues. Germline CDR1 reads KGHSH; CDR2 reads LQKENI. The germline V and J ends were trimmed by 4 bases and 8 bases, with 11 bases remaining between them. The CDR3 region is CASSQEQPGYTF. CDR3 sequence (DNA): TGTGCCAGCTCACAAGAACAGCCGGGCTACACCTTC.